The present TCR beta chain was sequenced within a study of regulatory T cells in long-lasting Graves disease. In building TCR beta libraries, iRepertoire HTBI primers were used together with Arm-PCR of CDR3 regions. MiXCR, applied by TCRdb to the multiplex PCR reads, yields one record per CDR3 protein. Counted here are some 220,000 distinct CDR3 sequences, roughly 19% occurring once; the ten biggest clones make up 12%. This clonotype was found many times. Between the trimmed V and J ends, which lost 0 bases and 4 bases, there was a span of 5 bases. The CDR3 loop spans 13 amino acids. From germline, CDR1 is KGHSY and CDR2 FQNENV. Time point reported: newly diagnosed GD, antithyroid drugs for less than 3 months. The TCR library was made from RNA extracted from PBMCs. The same sample was also studied in work on T cells in Graves' hyperthyroidism and ophthalmopathy.

Sequences were derived from peripheral blood mononuclear cells (PBMCs), sampled at new diagnosis, from a patient treated with antithyroid drugs. This TCR was recovered from a woman aged 30 to 39 with Graves disease. The V gene is TRBV16, the J gene TRBJ2-3; D is unresolved. In nucleotides, the CDR3 is TGTGCCAGCAGCCAATCCCAGTCAGATACGCAGTATTTT. Translation gives CASSQSQSDTQYF.